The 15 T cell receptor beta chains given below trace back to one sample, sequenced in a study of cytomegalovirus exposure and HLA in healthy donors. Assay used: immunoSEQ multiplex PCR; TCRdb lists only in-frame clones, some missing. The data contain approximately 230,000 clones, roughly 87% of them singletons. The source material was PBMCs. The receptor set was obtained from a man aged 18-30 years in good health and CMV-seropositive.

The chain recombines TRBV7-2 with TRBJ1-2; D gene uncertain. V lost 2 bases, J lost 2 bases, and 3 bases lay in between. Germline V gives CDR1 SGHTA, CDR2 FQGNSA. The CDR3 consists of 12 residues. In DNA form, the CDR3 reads TGTGCCAGCAGCTTAAACAACTATGGCTACACCTTC. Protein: CASSLNNYGYTF. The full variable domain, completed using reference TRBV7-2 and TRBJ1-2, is GAGVSQSPSNKVTEKGKDVELRCDPISGHTALYWYRQSLGQGLEFLIYFQGNSAPDKSGLPSDRFSAERTGGSVSTLTIQRTQQEDSAVYLCASSLNNYGYTFGSGTRLTVV.

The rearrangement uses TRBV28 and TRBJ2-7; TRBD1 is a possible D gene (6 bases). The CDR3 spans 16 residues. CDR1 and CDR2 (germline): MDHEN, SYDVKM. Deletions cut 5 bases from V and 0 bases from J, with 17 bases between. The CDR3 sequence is CASSRTRTVSSYEQYF. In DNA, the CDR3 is TGTGCCAGCAGTCGAACACGGACAGTTAGCTCCTACGAGCAGTACTTC.

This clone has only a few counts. This CDR3 reads CASSYSGTAGYTF. In DNA form, the CDR3 reads TGTGCCAGCAGTTACTCGGGGACCGCGGGCTACACCTTC. The V and J genes are TRBV6-6 and TRBJ1-2, with a possible D match to TRBD1 (5 bases). Trimming took off 0 bases at V and 8 bases at J, with 10 bases between the two ends. The CDR3 spans 13 residues. Germline CDR1 MNHNY, CDR2 SVGAGI (reference sequence).

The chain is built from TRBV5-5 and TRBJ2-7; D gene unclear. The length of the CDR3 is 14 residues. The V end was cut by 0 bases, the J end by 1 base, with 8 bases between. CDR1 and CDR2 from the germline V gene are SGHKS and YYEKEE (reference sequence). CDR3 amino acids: CASSLGVASYEQYF. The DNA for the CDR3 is TGTGCCAGCAGCTTGGGGGTAGCATCCTACGAGCAGTACTTC.

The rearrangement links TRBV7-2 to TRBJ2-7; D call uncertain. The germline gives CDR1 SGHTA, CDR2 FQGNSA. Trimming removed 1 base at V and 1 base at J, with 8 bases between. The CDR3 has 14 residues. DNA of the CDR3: TGTGCCAGCAGCTTAGAGCCTTCTTCCTACGAGCAGTACTTC. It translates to CASSLEPSSYEQYF.

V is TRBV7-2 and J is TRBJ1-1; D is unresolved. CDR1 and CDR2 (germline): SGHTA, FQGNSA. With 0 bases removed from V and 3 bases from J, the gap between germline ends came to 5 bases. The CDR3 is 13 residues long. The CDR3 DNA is TGTGCCAGCAGCTTAGCTGCGTACACTGAAGCTTTCTTT. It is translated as CASSLAAYTEAFF. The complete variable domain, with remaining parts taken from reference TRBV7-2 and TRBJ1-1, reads GAGVSQSPSNKVTEKGKDVELRCDPISGHTALYWYRQSLGQGLEFLIYFQGNSAPDKSGLPSDRFSAERTGGSVSTLTIQRTQQEDSAVYLCASSLAAYTEAFFGQGTRLTVV.

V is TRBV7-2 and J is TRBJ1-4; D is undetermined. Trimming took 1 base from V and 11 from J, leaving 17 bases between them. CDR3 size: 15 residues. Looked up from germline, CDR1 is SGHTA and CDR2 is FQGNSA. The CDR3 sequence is CASSLESGSYGKLFF. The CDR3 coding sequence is TGTGCCAGCAGCTTAGAATCGGGGTCCTATGGGAAACTGTTTTTT.

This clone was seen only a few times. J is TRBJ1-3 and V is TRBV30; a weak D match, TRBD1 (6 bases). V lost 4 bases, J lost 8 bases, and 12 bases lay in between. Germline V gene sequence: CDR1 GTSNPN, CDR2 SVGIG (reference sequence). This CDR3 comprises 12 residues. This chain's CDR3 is CAWKPGGYTIYF. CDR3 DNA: TGTGCCTGGAAGCCGGGGGGCTACACCATATATTTT.

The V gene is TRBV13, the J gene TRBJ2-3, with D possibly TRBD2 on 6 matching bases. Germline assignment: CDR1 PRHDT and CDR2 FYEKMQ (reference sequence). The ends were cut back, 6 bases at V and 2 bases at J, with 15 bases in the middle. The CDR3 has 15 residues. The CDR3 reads CASSTSNLLTDTQYF. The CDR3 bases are TGTGCCAGCAGTACTAGCAACCTCCTCACAGATACGCAGTATTTT. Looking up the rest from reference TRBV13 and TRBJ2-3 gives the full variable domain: AAGVIQSPRHLIKEKRETATLKCYPIPRHDTVYWYQQGPGQDPQFLISFYEKMQSDKGSIPDRFSAQQFSDYHSELNMSSLELGDSALYFCASSTSNLLTDTQYFGPGTRLTVL.

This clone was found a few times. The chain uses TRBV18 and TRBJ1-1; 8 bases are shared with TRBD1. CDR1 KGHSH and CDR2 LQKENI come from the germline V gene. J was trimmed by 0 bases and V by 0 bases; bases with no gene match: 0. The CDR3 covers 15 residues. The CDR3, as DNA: TGTGCCAGCTCACCACCGACAGGGGTGAACACTGAAGCTTTCTTT. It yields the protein CASSPPTGVNTEAFF. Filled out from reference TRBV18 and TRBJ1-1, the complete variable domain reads NAGVMQNPRHLVRRRGQEARLRCSPMKGHSHVYWYRQLPEEGLKFMVYLQKENIIDESGMPKERFSAEFPKEGPSILRIQQVVRGDSAAYFCASSPPTGVNTEAFFGQGTRLTVV.

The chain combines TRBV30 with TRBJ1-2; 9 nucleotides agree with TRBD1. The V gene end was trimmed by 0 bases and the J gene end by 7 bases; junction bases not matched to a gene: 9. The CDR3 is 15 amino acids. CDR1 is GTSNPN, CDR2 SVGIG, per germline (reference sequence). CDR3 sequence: CAWSVHGTGRPGYTF. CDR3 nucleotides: TGTGCCTGGAGTGTACATGGGACAGGGCGGCCTGGCTACACCTTC.

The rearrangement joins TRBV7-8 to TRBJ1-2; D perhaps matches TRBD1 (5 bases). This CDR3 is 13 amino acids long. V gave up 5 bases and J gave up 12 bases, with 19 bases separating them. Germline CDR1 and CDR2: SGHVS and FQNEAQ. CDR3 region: CASSPSGTTHNTF. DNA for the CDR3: TGTGCCAGCAGCCCCTCCGGGACTACGCACAACACCTTC.

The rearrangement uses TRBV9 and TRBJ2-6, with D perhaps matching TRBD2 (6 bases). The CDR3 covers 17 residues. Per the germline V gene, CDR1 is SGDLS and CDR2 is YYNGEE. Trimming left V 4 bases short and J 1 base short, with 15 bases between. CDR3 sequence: CASSLHTGASGANVLTF. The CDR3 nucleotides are TGTGCCAGCAGCCTCCATACGGGAGCTTCTGGGGCCAACGTCCTGACTTTC.

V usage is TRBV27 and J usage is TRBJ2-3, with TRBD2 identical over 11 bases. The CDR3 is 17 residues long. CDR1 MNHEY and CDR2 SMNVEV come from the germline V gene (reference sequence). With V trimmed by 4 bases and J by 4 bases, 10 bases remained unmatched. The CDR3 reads CASSSLSGRARADTQYF. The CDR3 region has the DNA TGTGCCAGCAGTTCCCTTAGCGGGAGGGCCCGGGCAGATACGCAGTATTTT.

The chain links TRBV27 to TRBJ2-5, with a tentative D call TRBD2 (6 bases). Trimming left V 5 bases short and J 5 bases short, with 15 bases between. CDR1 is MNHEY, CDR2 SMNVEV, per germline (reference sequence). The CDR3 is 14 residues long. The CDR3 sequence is CASSHSGVGETQYF. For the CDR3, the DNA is TGTGCCAGCAGTCATAGCGGAGTAGGGGAGACCCAGTACTTC.